The TCR beta chain described here comes from a study of blood T cell repertoires in COVID-19. This table comes from immunoSEQ multiplex PCR, and its TCRdb copy is limited to in-frame clones, with some not included. The data show hundreds of thousands of clones, 80% seen once. The sequence was collected from a young man with acute COVID-19. The sample comprised PBMCs or T cells enriched from blood (not recorded which).

The CDR3 region is CAISRGDNEQFF. CDR3 coding DNA: TGTGCCATCAGCCGGGGGGACAATGAGCAGTTCTTC. The V and J genes are TRBV10-3 and TRBJ2-1, with 7 bases matching TRBD2. The CDR3 has 12 residues. Germline lookup yields CDR1 ENHRY and CDR2 SYGVKD. Losses at the gene ends were 6 bases for V and 5 bases for J; bases not matched to a gene: 1.